A selection of T cell receptor beta chains follows, all from one sample in a study of regulatory T cells in long-lasting Graves disease. TCRdb called the multiplex PCR reads again in MiXCR, with one record for every CDR3 protein. Of roughly 610,000 distinct CDR3 sequences in the sample, 15% to 20% are singletons; the top ten hold approximately 18%. This sample was shared with a second study, whose subject was T cells in Graves' hyperthyroidism and ophthalmopathy.

The specimen comprised peripheral blood mononuclear cells (PBMCs), sampled at new diagnosis, from a patient treated with antithyroid drugs. The source of these receptors is a woman younger than 45 with Graves disease. The CDR3 runs from the conserved cysteine through the conserved F or W. A D gene is named only where the DNA matches it firmly. Size is stated for part of the rows, as once, few or many counts, or as a class when the clone is expanded.

TRBV18	few	TRBJ2-5	-	TGTGCCAGCTCACCACGGGCCCCGGGGACACAAGAGACCCAGTACTTC	CASSPRAPGTQETQYF
TRBV6-1	few	TRBJ1-3	-	TGTGCCAGCAGGGCGGCCCCCAACACCATATATTTT	CASRAAPNTIYF
TRBV30	-	TRBJ2-2	-	TGTGCCTGGCCCCGCGAGGGAGACACCGGGGAGCTGTTTTTT	CAWPREGDTGELFF
TRBV2	many	TRBJ1-2	-	TGTGCCAGCAGTGAGAGTTTCGACCCCAACTATGGCTACACCTTC	CASSESFDPNYGYTF
TRBV10-3	few	TRBJ2-1	TRBD2	TGTGCCATCAGTGACTTGAGCCCGGGACTAGCGGGGCCCAATGAGCAGTTCTTC	CAISDLSPGLAGPNEQFF
TRBV2	-	TRBJ2-5	TRBD2	TGTGCCAGCAAGGAGACTAGCGGGGGGTCAGAGACCCAGTACTTC	CASKETSGGSETQYF
TRBV2	many	TRBJ1-1	TRBD1	TGTGCCAGCGGAGAGGAGGGACAGGCGAACACTGAAGCTTTCTTT	CASGEEGQANTEAFF
TRBV2	many	TRBJ1-2	-	TGTGCCAGAGAGAAGACCTATGGCTACACCTTC	CAREKTYGYTF
TRBV28	many	TRBJ2-7	TRBD1	TGTGCCAGCAACATGGACAGGCCCATTTACGAGCAGTACTTC	CASNMDRPIYEQYF
TRBV12-3/TRBV12-4	many	TRBJ1-3	-	TGTGCCAGCGAAAGCTCTGGAAACACCATATATTTT	CASESSGNTIYF
TRBV28	many	TRBJ1-2	TRBD1	TGTGCCAGCAGAGGACAGGGGGAGTCTAACTATGGCTACACCTTC	CASRGQGESNYGYTF
TRBV9	-	TRBJ2-3	-	TGTGCCAGCAGCGTAGGAGGGGGGGGGGCGAGCCGACTCACAGATACGCAGTATTTT	CASSVGGGGASRLTDTQYF
TRBV9	few	TRBJ2-7	-	TGTGCCAGCAGCCAGGGGGCTAGCGGAGTTTACGAGCAGTACTTC	CASSQGASGVYEQYF
TRBV12-3/TRBV12-4	many	TRBJ2-1	TRBD2	TGTGCCAGCAGTTTATGGCGGGAGAGATACAATGAGCAGTTCTTC	CASSLWRERYNEQFF
TRBV20-1	few	TRBJ2-3	-	TGCAGTGCTACGTCTGAATATAGACTCCTCGAGGGGGATACGCAGTATTTT	CSATSEYRLLEGDTQYF
TRBV3-1	-	TRBJ2-7	-	TGTGCCAGCAGCCCCGGCGGCGGGAAGTCGTACTTC	CASSPGGGKSYF
TRBV24-1	few	TRBJ2-2	-	TGTGCCACCAGTGATCCAGGGTTTTCTCAGACCCCCGGGGAGCTGTTTTTT	CATSDPGFSQTPGELFF
TRBV15	many	TRBJ1-1	TRBD1	TGTGCCACCAGCAGAGCGAGGGGGCTTAACACTGAAGCTTTCTTT	CATSRARGLNTEAFF
TRBV7-3	-	TRBJ2-3	-	TGTGCCCGGCACGAGGCTAGCACGCAGTATTTT	CARHEASTQYF
TRBV28	few	TRBJ2-7	-	TGTGCCAGCAGTGCCTCAGGGGTTTTTTGGTACTTC	CASSASGVFWYF
TRBV20-1	few	TRBJ2-3	-	TGCAGTGCTAGAGTGGGACTAGATACGCAGTATTTT	CSARVGLDTQYF
TRBV20-1	-	TRBJ1-6	-	TGCAGTGCTAGCAGAGACTTACCCTATAATTCACCCCTCCACTTT	CSASRDLPYNSPLHF
TRBV27	few	TRBJ2-7	-	TGTGCCAGCAGACGCGACAGGTACGAGCAGTACTTC	CASRRDRYEQYF
TRBV15	many	TRBJ2-7	TRBD2	TGTGCCACCAGCAGAGATCTGTGGGAGGGCTCCTACGAGCAGTACTTC	CATSRDLWEGSYEQYF
TRBV29-1	-	TRBJ2-7	TRBD1	TGCAGCGTTGCGGGGACAGCTCCTACCTACGAGCAGTGCTTC	CSVAGTAPTYEQCF
TRBV29-1	-	TRBJ2-5	-	TGCAGCGTGGACACCTGGGGGGTCCAAGAGACCCAGTACTTC	CSVDTWGVQETQYF
TRBV6-1	many	TRBJ2-2	-	TGTGCCAGCAGCACGGGGTCGAACACCGGGGAGCTGTTTTTT	CASSTGSNTGELFF
TRBV6-2/TRBV6-3	many	TRBJ2-3	-	TGTGCCAGCAGTTTCGGGGAAACAGATACGCAGTATTTT	CASSFGETDTQYF
TRBV28	many	TRBJ1-3	-	TGTGCCAGCACTACTCAGGGCGCTGGAAACACCATATATTTT	CASTTQGAGNTIYF
TRBV2	-	TRBJ1-3	-	TGTGCCAGCAGTGCCGGTCGGCAGGGCTCTGGAAACACCATATATTTT	CASSAGRQGSGNTIYF
TRBV29-1	-	TRBJ2-3	-	TGCAGCGTTGATTTCTCGGTATTCGCGGGACTCACAGATACGCAGTATTTT	CSVDFSVFAGLTDTQYF
TRBV19	many	TRBJ1-5	TRBD1	TGTGCCAGTGCTCCTCAGGGGGCAGGTCAGCCCCAGCATTTT	CASAPQGAGQPQHF
TRBV6-2/TRBV6-3	few	TRBJ2-3	-	TGTGCCAGCACCCCCCTGGGGTTTCGCACAGATACGCAGTATTTT	CASTPLGFRTDTQYF
TRBV3-1	few	TRBJ2-1	-	TGTGCCAGCAGCCAAGATCCCCTGTTGCGCAATGAGCAGTTCTTC	CASSQDPLLRNEQFF
TRBV24-1	many	TRBJ1-1	-	TGTGCCACCAGTGACGCGAAAGAGACAGTGAACACTGAAGCTTTCTTT	CATSDAKETVNTEAFF
TRBV20-1	few	TRBJ2-1	TRBD1	TGCAGTTTCAGACCCGGGACAGGGGCCTACAATGAGCAGTTCTTC	CSFRPGTGAYNEQFF
TRBV6-1	many	TRBJ1-1	TRBD1	TGTGCCAGCAAACAGGGGTCGGGCACTGAAGCTTTCTTT	CASKQGSGTEAFF
TRBV7-9	few	TRBJ1-1	-	TGTGCCAGCAGCTTATCGACAGCACTGAACACTGAAGCTTTCTTT	CASSLSTALNTEAFF
TRBV20-1	few	TRBJ2-1	-	TGCAGTGCTATTGGTAACTACCCTTCCAGGGAGCAGTTCTTC	CSAIGNYPSREQFF
TRBV4-1	-	TRBJ2-1	TRBD2	TGCGCCAGCAGCCAAGAGAGGACTAGCGGGAGGAATGAGCAGTTCTTC	CASSQERTSGRNEQFF
TRBV28	many	TRBJ1-3	-	TGTGCCAGTCACTCAGGTACCGTTTTGGCCATATATTTT	CASHSGTVLAIYF
TRBV5-1	-	TRBJ2-2	-	TGCGCCAGCTCCCCCGCCCGGGGGGCGGTTTGGGCCGGGGAGCTGTTTTTT	CASSPARGAVWAGELFF
TRBV2	many	TRBJ1-4	TRBD1	TGTGCCAGCAGTGCGATGCAGGGGGTCGGGGAAAAACTGTTTTTT	CASSAMQGVGEKLFF
TRBV19	few	TRBJ1-5	-	TGTGCCAGTAGTATTGGAAGGGGACTAAATCAGCCCCAGCATTTT	CASSIGRGLNQPQHF
TRBV7-2	-	TRBJ2-7	TRBD2	TGTGCCAGCAGCTTAAGCGGGAGCCCCCCCTACGAGCAGTGCTTC	CASSLSGSPPYEQCF